Shown below are 5 T cell receptor beta chains from a single sample sequenced in a study of shared clonotypes between healthy human individuals. Sequencing used immunoSEQ multiplex PCR; TCRdb keeps in-frame clones, though not all of them. The table lists about half a million clones, roughly 80% of them singletons, with about 13% in the top ten. The sample comprised PBMCs. Source of these receptors: a woman between 40 and 50 years old in good health. Some clones in this sample may be carry-over from other donors' samples.

The chain couples TRBV19 to TRBJ2-1, with a tentative D call TRBD2 (6 bases). The ends were cut back, 2 bases at V and 3 bases at J, with 11 bases in the middle. The CDR3 runs to 15 residues. Germline V gene data show CDR1 as LNHDA and CDR2 as SQIVND (reference sequence). CDR3 residues: CASSIRGGIYNEQFF. The CDR3 coding sequence is TGTGCCAGTAGTATAAGGGGCGGGATCTACAATGAGCAGTTCTTC.

The rearrangement uses TRBV2 and TRBJ2-5; D perhaps matches TRBD1 (6 bases). The CDR3 consists of 15 residues. Germline CDR1 SNHLY, CDR2 FYNNEI. Trimming removed 7 bases from V and 0 bases from J, with 15 bases in between. CDR3 bases: TGTGCCAGCAACGCAGGGGTTGGGGACCAAGAGACCCAGTACTTC. Protein: CASNAGVGDQETQYF.

This CDR3 is CASSQDVPAGAETQYF. The CDR3 region has the DNA TGTGCCAGCAGCCAAGATGTCCCAGCGGGAGCGGAGACCCAGTACTTC. This sequence joins TRBV14 and TRBJ2-5, with 8 bases aligning to TRBD2. CDR1 SGHDN and CDR2 FVKESK come from the germline V gene. The CDR3 is made up of 16 amino acids. V lost 0 bases, J lost 5 bases, and 8 bases stayed unmatched.

The rearrangement uses TRBV5-1 and TRBJ1-2, with a tentative D call TRBD1 (5 bases). V lost 0 bases to trimming and J lost 8 bases, with 11 bases between them. The V gene's germline CDR1 is SGHRS and CDR2 YFSETQ. This CDR3 has 13 amino acids. This chain's CDR3 is CASSLGQGGGYTF. The DNA of the CDR3 is TGCGCCAGCAGCTTGGGTCAGGGAGGCGGCTACACCTTC.

The rearrangement joins TRBV4-3 to TRBJ2-4, with 12 positions matching TRBD1. Germline loops: CDR1 LGHNA, CDR2 YSLEER. This CDR3 comprises 18 residues. With V trimmed by 0 bases and J by 7 bases, 10 bases remained unmatched. The CDR3 DNA is TGCGCCAGCAGCCAAGATCGCCCGGGACAGGGGGCGAATAACATTCAGTACTTC. As protein: CASSQDRPGQGANNIQYF.